The 7 T cell receptor beta chains in this list originate from one sample, sequenced in a study of cytomegalovirus exposure and HLA in healthy donors (dated by TCRdb to 2016 to 2017). Libraries were constructed by the immunoSEQ multiplex PCR assay. The multiplex PCR relied on a mix of 60 forward primers for TCR Vbeta segments and 13 reverse primers for TCR Jbeta segments. Drawn from immuneACCESS, this table holds only the in-frame rearrangements with V and J called that TCRdb kept. Clones are partly lost; checked studies trace under half to an unresolved V gene and leave the rest unexplained. For this sample the table gives some 130,000 clones, of which 65% to 80% were detected only once. 6.5% of the sample rests with the top ten. Sequenced: PBMCs. These TCRs come from a man aged 35-49 years in good health and CMV-seropositive.

The rearrangement uses TRBV4-1 and TRBJ1-1; unclear D gene. V was cut by 1 base and J by 3 bases, with 12 bases left in between. CDR3 length: 15 residues. Germline CDR1 reads MGHRA; CDR2 reads YSYEKL. CDR3 loop: CASSQVNRAYTEAFF. CDR3 bases: TGCGCCAGCAGCCAAGTAAACCGAGCCTACACTGAAGCTTTCTTT.

V and J are TRBV7-2 and TRBJ1-5; unclear D gene. V shed 4 bases and J shed 7 bases, with 11 bases lying between them. CDR3 length equals 13 residues. The germline V gene encodes CDR1 SGHTA and CDR2 FQGNSA. CDR3 amino acids: CASSSHATQPQHF. In nucleotides, the CDR3 is TGTGCCAGCAGCTCCCACGCTACCCAGCCCCAGCATTTT.

This chain uses TRBV29-1 with TRBJ2-1; no firm D call. V dropped 2 bases and J dropped 7 bases, with 6 bases sitting between them. Germline assignment: CDR1 SQVTM and CDR2 ANQGSEA. This CDR3 contains 11 residues. CDR3 residues: CSVERANEQFF. The CDR3 region has the DNA TGCAGCGTTGAAAGAGCAAATGAGCAGTTCTTC.

This chain uses TRBV7-9 with TRBJ2-1, with 11 bases that match TRBD2. The CDR3 contains 15 residues. The junction had 7 bases not matched to a gene; V was cut back by 4 bases and J by 8 bases. In germline, CDR1 is SEHNR, CDR2 FQNEAQ (reference sequence). The CDR3 nucleotides are TGTGCCAGCAGCTCTTTAGCGGGAGGGGCGGATGAGCAGTTCTTC. Amino acids: CASSSLAGGADEQFF. Variable domain in full (rest from reference TRBV7-9 and TRBJ2-1): DTGVSQNPRHKITKRGQNVTFRCDPISEHNRLYWYRQTLGQGPEFLTYFQNEAQLEKSRLLSDRFSAERPKGSFSTLEIQRTEQGDSAMYLCASSSLAGGADEQFFGPGTRLTVL.

The rearrangement links TRBV9 to TRBJ2-1; D gene unclear. Germline values: CDR1 SGDLS, CDR2 YYNGEE. The V end was cut by 2 bases, the J end by 8 bases, with 5 bases between. This CDR3 spans 11 amino acids. CDR3 sequence: CASSVRDEQFF. The CDR3 DNA is TGTGCCAGCAGCGTTAGAGATGAGCAGTTCTTC.

V and J are TRBV6-1 and TRBJ1-5, with 8 bases that match TRBD1. V shed 3 bases and J 8 bases; nucleotides not matched to a gene: 6. Germline CDR1 and CDR2: MNHNS and SASEGT. The CDR3 length is 14 residues. CDR3 coding DNA: TGTGCCAGCAGTGAGGGGACAGGTCGGGAGCCCCAGCATTTT. As protein: CASSEGTGREPQHF.

V gene TRBV29-1 combines with J gene TRBJ2-7; 7 bases align to TRBD1. The germline gives CDR1 SQVTM, CDR2 ANQGSEA. With 1 base clipped from V and 1 base from J, the junction kept 1 base outside the gene matches. This CDR3 has 13 amino acids. The CDR3, as DNA: TGCAGCGTTGAAGTGACAGGGTCCTACGAGCAGTACTTC. This codes for CSVEVTGSYEQYF.